This is a list of T cell receptor beta chains from one sample in a study of cytomegalovirus exposure and HLA in healthy donors. The table came from immunoSEQ multiplex PCR; TCRdb's copy has only in-frame clones and leaves some out. There are around 150,000 clones in the sample; about 71% occur only once, and approximately 1.5% lies in the top ten. Sequencing was carried out using PBMCs. These receptors came from a man aged 50-59 years in good health and CMV-seronegative. CDR3s include the opening cysteine and the closing phenylalanine or tryptophan. A D gene is named only where the DNA matches it firmly. Size is omitted from some rows. Given values are once, few, many or a class for expanded clones.

TRBV28,-,TRBJ1-1,-,TGTGCCAGCAGTCTAGTTATGAACACTGAAGCTTTCTTT,CASSLVMNTEAFF
TRBV18,TRBD1,TRBJ1-2,-,TGTGCCAGCTCACTCCAGTCCCCAGGGGGCTATGGCTACACCTTC,CASSLQSPGGYGYTF
TRBV5-1,-,TRBJ2-3,-,TGCGCCAGCAGCGGAAGAGCGGGAGATACGCAGTATTTT,CASSGRAGDTQYF
TRBV28,TRBD1,TRBJ1-6,-,TGTGCCAGCAGTTTCCCGGGACAGGTTAATTCACCCCTCCACTTT,CASSFPGQVNSPLHF
TRBV7-2,TRBD1,TRBJ2-5,few,TGTGCCAGCAGAGCTAAGAGGGACAGGGTAGAGACCCAGTACTTC,CASRAKRDRVETQYF
TRBV7-3,TRBD1,TRBJ1-3,-,TGTGCCAGCAGCGTCACAGGGGCCGGGGCTGGAAACACCATATATTTT,CASSVTGAGAGNTIYF
TRBV28,-,TRBJ2-1,-,TGTGCCAGCAGTTTAGACACCCCTGAGCAGTTCTTC,CASSLDTPEQFF
TRBV6-1,-,TRBJ1-5,few,TGTGCCAGCAGTGAGTGGAAACAGCCAAATCAGCCCCAGCATTTT,CASSEWKQPNQPQHF
TRBV18,TRBD1,TRBJ2-7,once,TGTGCCAGCTCACGGACAGGGGCAGGTTTAGACGAGCAGTACTTC,CASSRTGAGLDEQYF
TRBV28,-,TRBJ1-2,-,TGTGCCAGCAGCCGCGTCAACTATGGCTACACCTTC,CASSRVNYGYTF
TRBV19,-,TRBJ1-1,-,TGTGCCAGTAACCTCTTGGCGGGGACTGAAGCTTTCTTT,CASNLLAGTEAFF
TRBV7-7,TRBD2,TRBJ2-3,-,TGTGCCAGCAGCTTTAGCGGGGGCACAGATACGCAGTATTTT,CASSFSGGTDTQYF
TRBV5-1,TRBD2,TRBJ2-3,-,TGCGCCAGCAGCTTTAGCGGGGGGGCACCAGATACGCAGTATTTT,CASSFSGGAPDTQYF
TRBV6-5,-,TRBJ1-2,-,TGTGCCAGCAGTTACGATCGGACTGAGTCTCTTGGCGGCTACACCTTC,CASSYDRTESLGGYTF
TRBV18,TRBD1,TRBJ2-5,-,TGTGCCAGCTCACGCGGACAGGGGCCTCAAGAGACCCAGTACTTC,CASSRGQGPQETQYF
TRBV20-1,-,TRBJ1-1,-,TGCAGTGGCACCACGGACACTGAAGCTTTCTTT,CSGTTDTEAFF
TRBV10-3,-,TRBJ2-3,-,TGTGCCTCTAGCGAGGGGACTAGCACAGATACGCAGTATTTT,CASSEGTSTDTQYF
TRBV9,TRBD1,TRBJ2-5,-,TGTGCCAGCAGCCCCGGGACAGTTCAAGAGACCCAGTACTTC,CASSPGTVQETQYF
TRBV7-9,TRBD1,TRBJ1-1,-,TGTGCCAGCAGCCAACGCAGGGGGCAAGGTGGGACTGAAGCTTTCTTT,CASSQRRGQGGTEAFF
TRBV4-2,TRBD2,TRBJ2-7,-,TGTGCCAGCAGCCAAGTGGAAGCGGGGGTCTCCTACGAGCAGTACTTC,CASSQVEAGVSYEQYF
TRBV7-2,TRBD2,TRBJ2-1,once,TGTGCCAGCAGCGGGCGACTAGCGGGGTACAATGAGCAGTTCTTC,CASSGRLAGYNEQFF
TRBV11-2,-,TRBJ1-1,few,TGTGCCAGCAGCTACCTCGACAGGAACACTGAAGCTTTCTTT,CASSYLDRNTEAFF
TRBV4-1,TRBD1,TRBJ2-2,-,TGCGCCAGCAGCCAAAGGGGACAGGGATACACCGGGGAGCTGTTTTTT,CASSQRGQGYTGELFF
TRBV9,-,TRBJ2-2,-,TGTGCCAGCAGCGTAGACGAGTGGACCGGGGAGCTGTTTTTT,CASSVDEWTGELFF
TRBV5-1,-,TRBJ1-4,-,TGCGCCAGCAGCTTGGCCGGACATGCAACTAATGAAAAACTGTTTTTT,CASSLAGHATNEKLFF
TRBV10-3,-,TRBJ2-3,-,TGTGCCATCAGTGATGGCAGGGACACAGATACGCAGTATTTT,CAISDGRDTDTQYF
TRBV6-6,-,TRBJ2-2,-,TGTGCCAGCAGTTGGGCGGCGGGCACCGGGGAGCTGTTTTTT,CASSWAAGTGELFF
TRBV15,-,TRBJ1-2,-,TGTGCCACCAGCAGAGATTTGCCAGGTCAGGGCTATGGCTACACCTTC,CATSRDLPGQGYGYTF
TRBV15,-,TRBJ1-1,few,TGTGCCACCAGCGGGGGGACGGGGCACACTGAAGCTTTCTTT,CATSGGTGHTEAFF
TRBV28,TRBD2,TRBJ2-1,-,TGTGCCAGCAGTTTGTCTAGCGGGGGGGTCTCCTACAATGAGCAGTTCTTC,CASSLSSGGVSYNEQFF
TRBV6-1,-,TRBJ2-6,-,TGTGCCAGCCAGGGGAAAAGCACTGGGGCCAACGTCCTGACTTTC,CASQGKSTGANVLTF
TRBV6-5,-,TRBJ2-2,few,TGCGCCGGTGGAAGGCAGGGACTCGCGGTCGGGGAGCTGTTTTTT,CAGGRQGLAVGELFF
TRBV6-6,-,TRBJ1-2,-,TGTGCCAGCAGTTATTCCGCCAGTGGGACAAACTATGGCTACACCTTC,CASSYSASGTNYGYTF
TRBV5-1,TRBD2,TRBJ2-5,-,TGCGCCAGCAGCTTGGGGCTAGCGGGGGGTGTCCAAGAGACCCAGTACTTC,CASSLGLAGGVQETQYF
TRBV28,-,TRBJ1-5,-,TGTGCCAGCAGCCCTCGGGGGGCCGTTCAGCCCCAGCATTTT,CASSPRGAVQPQHF
TRBV7-9,TRBD2,TRBJ2-1,-,TGTGCCAGCGGAATAGCGGGTGGTGTAGGCAATGAGCAGTTCTTC,CASGIAGGVGNEQFF
TRBV12-5,-,TRBJ1-3,few,TGTGCCCTCGAGGGAAACACCATATATTTT,CALEGNTIYF
TRBV6-1,-,TRBJ1-1,-,TGTGCCAGCGGATTTACCGGGACATTGAACACTGAAGCTTTCTTT,CASGFTGTLNTEAFF
TRBV7-8,TRBD1,TRBJ1-2,-,TGTGCCAGCAGCGACCGACAGGGAGGCTATGGCTACACCTTC,CASSDRQGGYGYTF
TRBV28,TRBD2,TRBJ2-4,-,TGTGCCAGCAGTCCCCTAGCGGGGGGGCGCAACATTCAGTACTTC,CASSPLAGGRNIQYF
TRBV6-1,TRBD1,TRBJ1-1,-,TGTGCCAGCAGTGAATTGGGCAGGGGGATAGGGACTGAAGCTTTCTTT,CASSELGRGIGTEAFF
TRBV6-5,-,TRBJ1-1,-,TGTGCCAGCAGTCGGAGAGATGAAGCTTTCTTT,CASSRRDEAFF
TRBV28,TRBD1,TRBJ1-5,-,TGTGCCAGCAGTTTGGACAGGGGACCTAATCAGCCCCAGCATTTT,CASSLDRGPNQPQHF
TRBV5-1,-,TRBJ1-1,-,TGCGCCAGCAGCGTCAGGGGCCTCCTATACACTGAAGCTTTCTTT,CASSVRGLLYTEAFF
TRBV7-6,TRBD1,TRBJ2-1,-,TGTGCCAGCAGCTTAGGCCATACTACAGGGGGTGAGCAGTTCTTC,CASSLGHTTGGEQFF
TRBV27,-,TRBJ1-1,-,TGTGCCAGCGGGAGGGAGAACACTGAAGCTTTCTTT,CASGRENTEAFF
TRBV9,-,TRBJ1-6,-,TGTGCCAGCAGCCCTCAATCGACAGGAGTCAATTCACCCCTCCACTTT,CASSPQSTGVNSPLHF
TRBV7-3,-,TRBJ2-2,-,TGTGCCAGCAGCCGGGACTTAGTGGGGGCGAACACCGGGGAGCTGTTTTTT,CASSRDLVGANTGELFF
TRBV6-1,TRBD1,TRBJ1-1,few,TGTGCCAGCAGTGCGACAGGGAACGGCCTGAACACTGAAGCTTTCTTT,CASSATGNGLNTEAFF
TRBV5-8,-,TRBJ1-5,-,TGTGCCAGCAGTTCCTCTAGGGGTATTAGCAATCAGCCCCAGCATTTT,CASSSSRGISNQPQHF
TRBV18,-,TRBJ2-2,-,TGTGCCAGCTCACCCGACACCGGGGAGCTGTTTTTT,CASSPDTGELFF